This TCR beta chain is from a study of blood T cell repertoires in COVID-19. Study summary: Spain, Italy and the United States supplied samples that represented acute and convalescent COVID-19. Sample material is recorded as cDNA or gDNA derived from T cells, B-cell-depleted T cells, or PBMCs.

There are 17 residues in the CDR3. Looked up from germline, CDR1 is KGHDR and CDR2 is SFDVKD. Trimming shortened V by 5 bases and J by 3 bases, and 18 bases separated the two germline ends. Authors' processing steps: Researchers report that nucleated cell counts were estimated from reference gene primer amplification. Profiled with immunoSEQ multiplex PCR; TCRdb holds only in-frame clones, not every one. From that table come the V and J calls and clone size; the DNA was used to work out D and trimming. The sample consists of approximately 250,000 clones, 70% to 90% of them appearing once. This clonotype was sampled from a man between 60 and 70 years old who had recovered from COVID-19. The sequenced material came from peripheral blood. This rearrangement joins TRBV24-1 to TRBJ2-2; possibly TRBD1 for D (6 bases). DNA of the CDR3: TGTGCCACCAGTGTCGGTTCCAGGGGCATAGACACCGGGGAGCTGTTTTTT. Amino acids: CATSVGSRGIDTGELFF.